A single T cell receptor (beta chain) is shown here with its context. This clonotype has at least ten counts. The clone's antigen remains unknown. The sample holds no much larger clone one base away, and base qualities are not on file. The V end loses 0 bases and the J end loses 2 bases, and a stretch of 11 bases separates them. The CDR3 runs 16 amino acids, cysteine and phenylalanine included. The read is trimmed to its CDR3 DNA, 48 bases read in frame from base 1. The germline V gene sets CDR1 to SGDLS and CDR2 to YYNGEE. The sample originates from a study of CD8+CD57+ T cells in acquired aplastic anemia (dated 2018 in TCRdb). Study-level background: On average, sorted CD4+ and CD8+ cells yielded 3.2 ug of extracted DNA, with a range of roughly 0.17 to 30 ug. For healthy donor samples, the average read count was about 10 million for CD4+ cells and 11 million to 13 million for CD8+ cells. Results the study describes overall, beyond this receptor: CD8+ Simpson's diversity did not differ significantly between patients and healthy controls (P=0.060). Some 30 CD8+ CDR3 sequences were found to be shared between patients and controls, but these sequences appeared to be highly expressed in patients and within the immunodominant clones of the patients.

TCR beta VDJ combination and CDR3 sequence profiling used genomic DNA as the template. An Illumina HiSeq 2000 was the platform used for TCR repertoire sequencing. From the authors' description of their analysis: TRBV/TRBJ rearrangement plots, CDR3 size and DJ length profiles, and Simpson's diversity index were used to assess repertoires. The most abundant DNA sequence in the deep sequencing data was defined as the immunodominant clone. CDR3 amino acid sequences were checked for sharing across subjects and were also compared against the VDJdb database and published repertoires. TCRdb reran the public reads through fastp at Q25 and MiXCR, keeping productive beta chains. Entries that share a CDR3 protein sequence are merged under the most common genes and DNA. The V and J calls shown here were made by TCRdb, not taken from the authors' results. A total of 150,000 to 200,000 distinct CDR3 sequences appear in this sample, roughly 45% of them only once. The ten largest clones capture 1.1% of the sample.

The study deep-sequenced TCR repertoires of sorted CD4+ and CD8+ blood T cells from severe aplastic anemia patients and healthy subjects. Ficoll-Paque density gradient centrifugation was used to isolate peripheral blood mononuclear cells. Before DNA extraction, CD4+ and CD8+ T cells were sorted with FACS or magnetic beads. This TCR derives from a human donor in good health. Sequences were obtained from sorted CD4+, CD8+, or CD8+CD57+ T cells (not recorded which) from PBMCs. The rearrangement combines TRBV9 with TRBJ1-4, with TRBD1 tentatively as D gene (5 bases match). In nucleotide form, the sequence is TGTGCCAGCAGCGTAGATCAGGGAGAGACTAATGAAAAACTGTTTTTT. Translated, this is CASSVDQGETNEKLFF.